The entry that follows covers one TCR beta chain sequence. The germline CDR1 and CDR2 sequences are DFQATT and SNEGSKA (reference sequence). The CDR3 runs 15 residues. V lost 5 bases to trimming and J lost 1 base; unmatched junction nucleotides: 8. The sample comes from a study of breast tumors, draining lymph nodes, adjacent tissues. In TCRdb, the multiplex PCR reads were re-called with MiXCR into one record per CDR3 protein. The sample has about 22,000 distinct CDR3 sequences; around 50% are singletons. Sequenced: breast tumor tissue. The sequence was collected from a female donor with breast cancer. Some clones in this sample may be carry-over from other donors' samples. The chain recombines TRBV20-1 with TRBJ1-5; 7 bases fit TRBD1. The CDR3 loop reads CSAGNDRESNQPQHF. The CDR3 coding sequence is TGCAGTGCTGGAAACGACAGGGAGAGCAATCAGCCCCAGCATTTT.